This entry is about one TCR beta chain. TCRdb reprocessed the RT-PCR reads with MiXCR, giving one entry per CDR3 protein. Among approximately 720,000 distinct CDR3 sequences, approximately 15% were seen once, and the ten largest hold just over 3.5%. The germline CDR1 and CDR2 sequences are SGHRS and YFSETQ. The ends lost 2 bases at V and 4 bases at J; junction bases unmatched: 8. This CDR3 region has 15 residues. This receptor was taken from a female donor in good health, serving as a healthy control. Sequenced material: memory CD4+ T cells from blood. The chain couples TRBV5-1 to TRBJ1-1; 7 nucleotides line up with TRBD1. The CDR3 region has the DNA TGCGCCAGCAGCTTAAATAGACAGGGACCCACTGAAGCTTTCTTT. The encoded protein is CASSLNRQGPTEAFF.